The next 3 T cell receptor beta chains were all read from a single sample in a study of tumor-infiltrating lymphocytes in localized non-small cell lung cancer. Repertoires were generated with immunoSEQ multiplex PCR, while TCRdb's copy carries only in-frame clones and drops some. This table has 25,000 to 35,000 clones, 75% to 90% appearing once. The specimen sequenced was lung tumor tissue. The receptors derive from a human donor with non-small cell lung cancer.

CDR3 sequence reads: CASSQDTNSYNEQFF. CDR3 nucleotide sequence: TGTGCCAGCAGCCAGGACACCAACTCCTACAATGAGCAGTTCTTC. The gene calls are TRBV5-4 and TRBJ2-1; a weak D match, TRBD1 (5 bases). The CDR3 totals 15 residues. V lost 4 bases and J 0 bases, leaving 11 bases between the germline ends. Germline-derived CDR1 and CDR2 are SGHNT and YYREEE (reference sequence).

This clone occurred a few times. The gene calls are TRBV4-1 and TRBJ2-7; 10 bases agree with TRBD1. The V gene's germline CDR1 is MGHRA and CDR2 YSYEKL. V lost 2 bases and J lost 2; bases outside the gene matches: 3. The CDR3 spans 15 residues. The CDR3 sequence is CASSQSGTGAYEQYF. CDR3 in DNA: TGCGCCAGCAGCCAATCCGGGACAGGGGCCTACGAGCAGTACTTC.

The chain combines TRBV27 with TRBJ2-7; 8 bases are a match to TRBD2. The germline gives CDR1 MNHEY, CDR2 SMNVEV (reference sequence). The length of the CDR3 is 14 residues. J was trimmed by 5 bases and V by 4 bases; bases with no gene match: 7. CDR3 coding DNA: TGTGCCAGCAGTTGGAGTAGCGGGGAGCACGAGCAGTACTTC. It translates to CASSWSSGEHEQYF.